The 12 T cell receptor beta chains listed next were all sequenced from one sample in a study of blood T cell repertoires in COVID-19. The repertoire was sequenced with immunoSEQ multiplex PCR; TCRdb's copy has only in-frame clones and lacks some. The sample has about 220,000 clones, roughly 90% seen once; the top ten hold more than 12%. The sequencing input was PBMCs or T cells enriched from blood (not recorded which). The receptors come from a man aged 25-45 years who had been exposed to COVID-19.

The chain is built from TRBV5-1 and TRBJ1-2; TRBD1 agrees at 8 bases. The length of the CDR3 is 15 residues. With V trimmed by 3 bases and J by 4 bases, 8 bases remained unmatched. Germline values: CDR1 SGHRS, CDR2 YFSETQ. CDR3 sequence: CASSSGQGNPYGYTF. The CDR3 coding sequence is TGCGCCAGCAGCTCTGGACAGGGAAACCCCTATGGCTACACCTTC.

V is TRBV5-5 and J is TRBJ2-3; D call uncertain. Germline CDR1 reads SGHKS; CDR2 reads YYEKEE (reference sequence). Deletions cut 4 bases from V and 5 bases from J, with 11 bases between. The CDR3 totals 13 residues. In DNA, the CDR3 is TGTGCCAGCAGCCGAGGTGACGGAGATACGCAGTATTTT. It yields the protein CASSRGDGDTQYF.

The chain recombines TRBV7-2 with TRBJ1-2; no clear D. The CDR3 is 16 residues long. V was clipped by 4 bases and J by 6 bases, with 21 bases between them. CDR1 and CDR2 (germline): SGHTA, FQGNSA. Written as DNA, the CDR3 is TGTGCCAGCAGCTCGTCCCGGCAGGTACGATGGGATGGCTACACCTTC. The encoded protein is CASSSSRQVRWDGYTF.

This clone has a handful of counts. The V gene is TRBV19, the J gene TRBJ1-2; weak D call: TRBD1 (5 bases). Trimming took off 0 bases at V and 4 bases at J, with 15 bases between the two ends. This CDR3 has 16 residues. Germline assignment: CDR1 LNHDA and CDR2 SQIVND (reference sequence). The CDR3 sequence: CASSIDAGVPLYGYTF. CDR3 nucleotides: TGTGCCAGTAGTATAGACGCGGGGGTACCCCTCTATGGCTACACCTTC.

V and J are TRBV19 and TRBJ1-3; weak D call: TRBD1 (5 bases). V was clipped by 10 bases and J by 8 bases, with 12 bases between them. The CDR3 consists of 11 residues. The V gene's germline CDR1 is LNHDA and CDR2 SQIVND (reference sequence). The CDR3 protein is CATHGADTIYF. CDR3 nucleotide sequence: TGTGCCACACATGGGGCGGACACCATATATTTT.

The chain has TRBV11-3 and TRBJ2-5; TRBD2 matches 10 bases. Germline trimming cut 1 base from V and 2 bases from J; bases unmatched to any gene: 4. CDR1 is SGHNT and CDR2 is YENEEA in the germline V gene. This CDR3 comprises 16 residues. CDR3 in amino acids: CASSLGLAGEQETQYF. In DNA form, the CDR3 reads TGTGCCAGCAGCTTAGGCCTAGCGGGAGAACAAGAGACCCAGTACTTC. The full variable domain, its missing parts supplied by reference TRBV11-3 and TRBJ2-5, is EAGVVQSPRYKIIEKKQPVAFWCNPISGHNTLYWYLQNLGQGPELLIRYENEEAVDDSQLPKDRFSAERLKGVDSTLKIQPAELGDSAVYLCASSLGLAGEQETQYFGPGTRLLVL.

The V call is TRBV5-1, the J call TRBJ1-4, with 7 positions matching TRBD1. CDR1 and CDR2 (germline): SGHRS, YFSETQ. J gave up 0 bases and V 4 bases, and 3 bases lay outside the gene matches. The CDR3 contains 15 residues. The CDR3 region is CASSTGQATNEKLFF. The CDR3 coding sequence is TGCGCCAGCAGCACCGGACAGGCAACTAATGAAAAACTGTTTTTT.

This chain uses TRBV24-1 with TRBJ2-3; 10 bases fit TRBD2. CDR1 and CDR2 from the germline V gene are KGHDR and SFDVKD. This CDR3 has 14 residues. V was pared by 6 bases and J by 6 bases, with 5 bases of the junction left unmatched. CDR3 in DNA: TGTGCCACCAGTAGCGGGGGGGCAGGGGATACGCAGTATTTT. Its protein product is CATSSGGAGDTQYF.

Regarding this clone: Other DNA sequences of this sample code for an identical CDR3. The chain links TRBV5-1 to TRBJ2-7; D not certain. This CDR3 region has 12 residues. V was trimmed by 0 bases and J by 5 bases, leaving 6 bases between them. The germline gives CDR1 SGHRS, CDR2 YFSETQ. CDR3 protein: CASSLAGDEQYF. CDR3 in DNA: TGCGCCAGCAGCTTGGCCGGAGACGAGCAGTACTTC. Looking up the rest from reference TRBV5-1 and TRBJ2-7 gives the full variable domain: KAGVTQTPRYLIKTRGQQVTLSCSPISGHRSVSWYQQTPGQGLQFLFEYFSETQRNKGNFPGRFSGRQFSNSRSEMNVSTLELGDSALYLCASSLAGDEQYFGPGTRLTVT.

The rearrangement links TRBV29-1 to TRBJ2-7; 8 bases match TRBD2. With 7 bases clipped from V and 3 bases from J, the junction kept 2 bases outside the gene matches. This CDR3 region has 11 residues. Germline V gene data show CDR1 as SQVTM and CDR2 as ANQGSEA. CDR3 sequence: CSAREGYEQYF. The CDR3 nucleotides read TGCAGCGCCCGGGAGGGCTACGAGCAGTACTTC.

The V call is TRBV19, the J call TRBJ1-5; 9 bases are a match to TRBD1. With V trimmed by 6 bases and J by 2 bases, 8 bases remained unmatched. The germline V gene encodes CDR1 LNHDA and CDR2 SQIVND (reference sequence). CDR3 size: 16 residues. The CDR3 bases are TGTGCCAGTAGGTGGACAGGGGACCGTGGCAATCAGCCCCAGCATTTT. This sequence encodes CASRWTGDRGNQPQHF.

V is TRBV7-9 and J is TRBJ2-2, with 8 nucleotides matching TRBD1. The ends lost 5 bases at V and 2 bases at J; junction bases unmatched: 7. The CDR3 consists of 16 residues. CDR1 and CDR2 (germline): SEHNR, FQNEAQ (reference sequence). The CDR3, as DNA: TGTGCCAGCAGCACCCAGGGGGCGACCAACACCGGGGAGCTGTTTTTT. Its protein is CASSTQGATNTGELFF.